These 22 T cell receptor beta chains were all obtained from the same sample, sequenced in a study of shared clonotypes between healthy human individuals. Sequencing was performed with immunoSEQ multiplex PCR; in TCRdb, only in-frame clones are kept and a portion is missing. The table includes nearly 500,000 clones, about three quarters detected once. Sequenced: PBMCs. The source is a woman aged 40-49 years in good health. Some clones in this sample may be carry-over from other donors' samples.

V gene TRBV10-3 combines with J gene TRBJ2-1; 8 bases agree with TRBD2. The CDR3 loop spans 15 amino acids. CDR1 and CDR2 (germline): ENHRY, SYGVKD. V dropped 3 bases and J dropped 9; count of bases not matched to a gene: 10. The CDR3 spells CAISERGTSGGEQFF. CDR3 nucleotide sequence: TGTGCCATCAGTGAAAGGGGGACTAGTGGGGGTGAGCAGTTCTTC.

In DNA form, the CDR3 reads TGTGCCAGCAGCGTAGGCAACGGCGAAATGGCGAACACTGAAGCTTTCTTT. Protein: CASSVGNGEMANTEAFF. The chain recombines TRBV9 with TRBJ1-1; D ambiguous. Trimming took 0 bases from V and 1 from J, leaving 16 bases between them. The CDR3 extends over 17 amino acids. The germline V gene encodes CDR1 SGDLS and CDR2 YYNGEE. The entire variable domain, with the rest obtained from reference TRBV9 and TRBJ1-1, is as follows: DSGVTQTPKHLITATGQRVTLRCSPRSGDLSVYWYQQSLDQGLQFLIQYYNGEERAKGNILERFSAQQFPDLHSELNLSSLELGDSALYFCASSVGNGEMANTEAFFGQGTRLTVV.

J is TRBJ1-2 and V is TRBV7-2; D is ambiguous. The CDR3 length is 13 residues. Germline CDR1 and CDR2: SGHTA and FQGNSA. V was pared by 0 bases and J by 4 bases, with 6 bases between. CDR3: CASSLAESYGYTF. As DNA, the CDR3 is TGTGCCAGCAGCTTAGCAGAGAGCTATGGCTACACCTTC.

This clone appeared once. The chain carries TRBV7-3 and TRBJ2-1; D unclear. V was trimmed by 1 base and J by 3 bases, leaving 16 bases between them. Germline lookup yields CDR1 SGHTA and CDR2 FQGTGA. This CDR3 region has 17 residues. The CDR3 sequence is CASSLIRLPWGYNEQFF. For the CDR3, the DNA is TGTGCCAGCAGCTTAATTCGTCTCCCTTGGGGCTACAATGAGCAGTTCTTC.

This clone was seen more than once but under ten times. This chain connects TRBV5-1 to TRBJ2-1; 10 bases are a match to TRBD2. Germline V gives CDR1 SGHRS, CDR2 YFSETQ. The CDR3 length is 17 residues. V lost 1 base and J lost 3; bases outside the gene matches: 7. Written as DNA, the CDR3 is TGCGCCAGCAGCTTGTCAAGCGGGAGGGCCCTCTACAATGAGCAGTTCTTC. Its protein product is CASSLSSGRALYNEQFF.

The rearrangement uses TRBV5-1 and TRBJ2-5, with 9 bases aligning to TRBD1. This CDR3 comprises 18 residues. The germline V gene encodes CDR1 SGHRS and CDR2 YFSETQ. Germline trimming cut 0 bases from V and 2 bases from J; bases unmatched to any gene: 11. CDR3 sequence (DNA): TGCGCCAGCAGCTTGGAGGACAGGGGTCTGTGGGCACAAGAGACCCAGTACTTC. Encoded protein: CASSLEDRGLWAQETQYF.

In DNA form, the CDR3 reads TGTGCCAGCAGGCGACTTAACCGGGACGTTAATGCCGGGGAGCTGTTTTTT. It specifies CASRRLNRDVNAGELFF. The chain links TRBV28 to TRBJ2-2; D could derive from TRBD1 or TRBD2 (5 bases each). In germline, CDR1 is MDHEN, CDR2 SYDVKM. Trimming removed 6 bases from V and 6 bases from J, with 23 bases in between. This CDR3 has 17 residues.

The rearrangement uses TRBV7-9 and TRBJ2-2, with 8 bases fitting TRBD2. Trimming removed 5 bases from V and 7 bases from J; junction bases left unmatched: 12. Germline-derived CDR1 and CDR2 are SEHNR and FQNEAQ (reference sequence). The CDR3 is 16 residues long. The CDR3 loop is CASSPPGGRSVGELFF. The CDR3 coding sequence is TGTGCCAGCAGCCCGCCGGGAGGGAGGTCGGTCGGGGAGCTGTTTTTT.

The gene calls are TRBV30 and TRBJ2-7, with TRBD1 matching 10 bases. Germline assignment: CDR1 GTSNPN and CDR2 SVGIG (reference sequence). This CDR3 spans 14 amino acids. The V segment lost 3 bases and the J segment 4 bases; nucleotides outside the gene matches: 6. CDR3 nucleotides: TGTGCCTGGAGGCGACAGGGGGCGTTGTACGAGCAGTACTTC. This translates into CAWRRQGALYEQYF. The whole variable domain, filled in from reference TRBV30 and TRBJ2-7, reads SQTIHQWPATLVQPVGSPLSLECTVEGTSNPNLYWYRQAAGRGLQLLFYSVGIGQISSEVPQNLSASRPQDRQFILSSKKLLLSDSGFYLCAWRRQGALYEQYFGPGTRLTVT.

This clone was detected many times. The CDR3 is CASSPPAGGPHEQYF. CDR3 nucleotides: TGTGCCAGCAGCCCCCCAGCGGGAGGGCCCCACGAGCAGTACTTC. This chain joins TRBV6-1 and TRBJ2-7; the match to TRBD2 covers 10 bases. After removal of 6 bases from V and 5 bases from J, the junction contained 10 bases not matched to a gene. The germline gives CDR1 MNHNS, CDR2 SASEGT. This CDR3 region has 15 residues.

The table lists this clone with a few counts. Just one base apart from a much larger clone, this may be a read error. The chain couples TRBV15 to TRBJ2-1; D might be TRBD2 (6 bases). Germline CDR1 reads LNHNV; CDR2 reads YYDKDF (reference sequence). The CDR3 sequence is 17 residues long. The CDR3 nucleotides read TGTGCCACCAGCAGAGATATTGGGACTCTGACGGACAATGAGCAGCTCTTC. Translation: CATSRDIGTLTDNEQLF.

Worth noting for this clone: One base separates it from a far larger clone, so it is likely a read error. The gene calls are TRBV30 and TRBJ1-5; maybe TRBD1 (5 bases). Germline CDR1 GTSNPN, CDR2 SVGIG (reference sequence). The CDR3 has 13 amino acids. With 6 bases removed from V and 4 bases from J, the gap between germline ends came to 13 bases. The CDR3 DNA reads TGTGCCTGCAATATGGGGGGTAATCAGCCCCAGCATTTT. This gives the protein CACNMGGNQPQHF.

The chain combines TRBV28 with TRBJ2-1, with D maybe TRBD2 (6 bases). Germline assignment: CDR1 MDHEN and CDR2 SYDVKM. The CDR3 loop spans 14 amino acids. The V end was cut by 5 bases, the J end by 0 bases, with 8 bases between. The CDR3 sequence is CASSAGLSYNEQFF. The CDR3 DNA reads TGTGCCAGCAGTGCGGGACTCTCCTACAATGAGCAGTTCTTC. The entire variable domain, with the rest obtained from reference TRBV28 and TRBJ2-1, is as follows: DVKVTQSSRYLVKRTGEKVFLECVQDMDHENMFWYRQDPGLGLRLIYFSYDVKMKEKGDIPEGYSVSREKKERFSLILESASTNQTSMYLCASSAGLSYNEQFFGPGTRLTVL.

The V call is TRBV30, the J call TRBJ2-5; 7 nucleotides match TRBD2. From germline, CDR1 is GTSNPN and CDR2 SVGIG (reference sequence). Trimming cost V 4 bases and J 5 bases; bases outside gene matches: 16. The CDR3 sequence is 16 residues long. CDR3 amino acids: CAWTEGLAAGGETQYF. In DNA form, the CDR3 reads TGTGCCTGGACCGAAGGGCTGGCGGCCGGGGGGGAGACCCAGTACTTC.

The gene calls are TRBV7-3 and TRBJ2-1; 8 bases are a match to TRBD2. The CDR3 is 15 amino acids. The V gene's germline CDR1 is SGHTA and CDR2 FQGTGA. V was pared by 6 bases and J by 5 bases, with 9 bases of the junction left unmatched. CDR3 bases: TGTGCCAGCAGGCTTTCCGGGACTAGAAACAATGAGCAGTTCTTC. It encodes CASRLSGTRNNEQFF.

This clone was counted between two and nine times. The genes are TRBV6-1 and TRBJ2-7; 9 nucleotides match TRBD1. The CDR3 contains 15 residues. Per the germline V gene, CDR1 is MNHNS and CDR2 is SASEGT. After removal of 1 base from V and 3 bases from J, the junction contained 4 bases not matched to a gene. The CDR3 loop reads CASSEGGQGFYEQYF. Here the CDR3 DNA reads TGTGCCAGCAGTGAAGGGGGACAGGGATTCTACGAGCAGTACTTC.

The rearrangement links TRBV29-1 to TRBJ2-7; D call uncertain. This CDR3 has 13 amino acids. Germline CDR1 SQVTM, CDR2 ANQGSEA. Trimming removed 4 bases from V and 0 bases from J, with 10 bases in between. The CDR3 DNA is TGCAGCGTTGCCTCCGATAGCTCCTACGAGCAGTACTTC. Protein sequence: CSVASDSSYEQYF.

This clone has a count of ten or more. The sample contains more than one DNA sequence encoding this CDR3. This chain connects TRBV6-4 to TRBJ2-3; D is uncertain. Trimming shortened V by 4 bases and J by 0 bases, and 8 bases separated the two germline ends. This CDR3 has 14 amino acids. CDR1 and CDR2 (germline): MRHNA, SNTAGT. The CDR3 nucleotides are TGTGCCAGCAGTGTCTCCGGTAGCACAGATACGCAGTATTTT. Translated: CASSVSGSTDTQYF.

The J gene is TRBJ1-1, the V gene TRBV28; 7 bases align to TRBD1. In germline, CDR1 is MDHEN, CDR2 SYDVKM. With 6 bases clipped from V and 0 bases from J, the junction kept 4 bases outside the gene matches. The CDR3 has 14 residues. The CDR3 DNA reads TGTGCCAGCAGCACAGGGACAGTGAACACTGAAGCTTTCTTT. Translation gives CASSTGTVNTEAFF.

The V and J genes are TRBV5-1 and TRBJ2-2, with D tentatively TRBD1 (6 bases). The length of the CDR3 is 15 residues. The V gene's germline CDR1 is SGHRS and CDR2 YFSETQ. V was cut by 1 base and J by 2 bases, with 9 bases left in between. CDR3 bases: TGCGCCAGCAGCTTGAACAGGGCCAACACCGGGGAGCTGTTTTTT. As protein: CASSLNRANTGELFF.

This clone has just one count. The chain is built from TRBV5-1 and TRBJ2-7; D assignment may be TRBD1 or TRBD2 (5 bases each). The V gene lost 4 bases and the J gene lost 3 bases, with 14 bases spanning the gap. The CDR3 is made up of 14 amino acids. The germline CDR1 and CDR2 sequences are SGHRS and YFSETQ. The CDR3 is CASSPPGRIYEQYF. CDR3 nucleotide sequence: TGCGCCAGCAGCCCTCCGGGACGGATCTACGAGCAGTACTTC.

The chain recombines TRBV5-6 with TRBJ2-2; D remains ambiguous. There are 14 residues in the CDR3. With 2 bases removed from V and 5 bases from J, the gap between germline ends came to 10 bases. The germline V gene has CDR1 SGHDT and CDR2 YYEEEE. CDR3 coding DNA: TGTGCCAGCAGCTTCTACTACGAGACCGGGGAGCTGTTTTTT. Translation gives CASSFYYETGELFF.